This T cell receptor (beta chain) was sequenced for a study of chemoradiotherapy in HPV16-positive cancers. CDR1 and CDR2 (germline): MNHEY, SMNVEV (reference sequence). Trimming removed 2 bases at V and 7 bases at J, with 11 bases between. CDR3 length equals 14 residues. In regard to this clone: Its target is unknown.

Assay used: immunoSEQ multiplex PCR; TCRdb lists only in-frame clones, some missing. The profile shows around 11,000 clones, about 84% of them singletons. Study results and limitations: For HPV16-positive patients, expanding HPV-responsive T cells associated with longer recurrence-free survival.

Here the sequenced sample was blood, taken from a patient who underwent chemoradiotherapy. V and J are TRBV27 and TRBJ1-4; possible D gene TRBD1, 5 bases. The sequence came from a human donor with HPV-associated anogenital cancer. The CDR3 reads CASSLRGAGEKLFF. CDR3 in DNA: TGTGCCAGCAGTTTAAGGGGCGCGGGTGAAAAACTGTTTTTT.